The sequence of this T cell receptor beta chain was determined in a study of CD8 T cells in ankylosing spondylitis. This clonotype was counted a few times. Its matching antigen is unknown. The V and J ends lost 2 bases and 7 bases, in that order; junction bases with no gene match: 5. CDR3 length equals 17 residues. Findings and limits, study-wide: Seemingly characteristic of ankylosing spondylitis blood was a TCR beta motif consisting of under 10 highly homologous variants. Disease-linked clones reportedly concentrated significantly in matched ankylosing spondylitis synovial fluid. Within peripheral blood, clones linked to disease were CD8+ and relatively rare. Earlier studies detected some motif variants in reactive arthritis synovial fluid and blood.

As the method for making TCR beta libraries, quantitative 5'-RACE with molecular barcodes was used. TCRdb redid the calling of the 5' RACE reads with MiXCR, one entry per CDR3 protein. This repertoire shows 670,000 or so distinct CDR3 sequences, 15% to 20% found once; its top ten account for over 15%. The clonotype was recovered from a male donor with ankylosing spondylitis. Sequencing used blood, either unsorted or a sorted T cell fraction (not recorded which). The chain recombines TRBV12-3 or TRBV12-4 with TRBJ2-2; TRBD2 matches 15 bases. Here the CDR3 DNA reads TGTGCCAGCAGTTTATGGGGACTAGCGGGAGGAGGCGGGGAGCTGTTTTTT. Its translation is CASSLWGLAGGGGELFF.